This T cell receptor beta chain was captured in a study of brain metastases from non-small cell lung cancer (dated by TCRdb to between 2018 and 2021). Broadly, across the study: The study profiled the immune microenvironment of paired resected primary tumors and brain metastases taken from patients with non-small-cell lung cancer. Results and caveats for the whole study, not just this receptor: Paired brain metastases and primary tumors largely shared TCR repertoires, although T-cell densities in the metastases were sparse. T-cell infiltration was lower in brain metastases than in primary tumors (P < 0.001). T-cell clones were apparently expanded in roughly 60% of brain metastases relative to the matched primary tumors.

The CDR3 covers 19 residues, taking in both the cysteine and the phenylalanine. This entry keeps only the CDR3 DNA: 57 bases, framed from base 1. V loses 2 bases, J loses 0 bases, and the germline ends lie 23 bases apart. CDR1 and CDR2, looked up from the germline V gene, are MNHEY and SVGEGT. A cohort of fewer than 40 patients with surgically resected non-small-cell lung cancer, for whom both primary tumor and brain metastasis specimens were available, was included. Tumor specimens were archival formalin-fixed, paraffin-embedded tissues. Concerning this clone: The clone's antigen remains unknown. It has no much larger one-base neighbor in the sample; base qualities were not kept.

The method was the immunoSEQ multiplex PCR assay. T-cell receptor beta chain repertoire sequencing was carried out together with a 770-gene immune expression panel. Drawn from immuneACCESS, this table holds only the in-frame rearrangements with V and J called that TCRdb kept. Clones are partly lost; checked studies trace under half to an unresolved V gene and leave the rest unexplained. The sample table contains more than 2,000 clones; only one count was recorded for around 83% of them. The ten largest clones take up under 8.5% of the sample. The TCR was taken from a donor over 35 with non-small cell lung cancer. The sequenced material came from tissue from a brain metastasis. This sample's cell subset or site label indicates: resected brain metastasis paired with primary lung tumor. The rearrangement combines TRBV6-2 or TRBV6-3 with TRBJ2-7, with the D call tentatively TRBD1 or TRBD2, each fitting 5 bases. The CDR3: CASSYGIGDVKVISYEQYF. The DNA sequence is TGTGCCAGCAGTTACGGGATCGGGGACGTGAAGGTGATCTCCTACGAGCAGTACTTC.